These 13 T cell receptor beta chains were all obtained from the same sample, sequenced in a study of T cells in narcolepsy. Some clones are missing from TCRdb's copy, which holds only in-frame ones; the method was immunoSEQ multiplex PCR. Altogether 27,000 or so clones are present, more than 75% being singletons, with the ten largest covering 1% to 1.3%. Sequencing was performed on CD45RA- memory CD4+ T cells from PBMCs. The receptors originated from a human donor with narcolepsy.

The chain links TRBV5-6 to TRBJ1-2; tentative D call: TRBD1 (5 bases). Germline assignment: CDR1 SGHDT and CDR2 YYEEEE. V shed 2 bases and J shed 0 bases, with 5 bases lying between them. CDR3 length: 13 residues. The CDR3 DNA is TGTGCCAGCAGCTTAGGGGCTAACTATGGCTACACCTTC. Its protein is CASSLGANYGYTF.

V and J are TRBV5-1 and TRBJ1-5, with unresolved D. The germline V and J ends were trimmed by 0 bases and 0 bases, with 4 bases remaining between them. Germline CDR1 is SGHRS and CDR2 is YFSETQ. This CDR3 has 14 amino acids. The CDR3 here is CASSLESSNQPQHF. DNA for the CDR3: TGCGCCAGCAGCTTGGAGTCTAGCAATCAGCCCCAGCATTTT.

This chain links TRBV2 with TRBJ1-6; D unresolved. The CDR3 totals 15 residues. Germline V gene sequence: CDR1 SNHLY, CDR2 FYNNEI. V lost 3 bases to trimming and J lost 7 bases, with 13 bases between them. CDR3 residues: CASSDKGKGNSPLHF. Here the CDR3 DNA reads TGTGCCAGCAGTGATAAGGGAAAGGGCAATTCACCCCTCCACTTT. Full variable domain (missing parts from reference TRBV2 and TRBJ1-6): EPEVTQTPSHQVTQMGQEVILRCVPISNHLYFYWYRQILGQKVEFLVSFYNNEISEKSEIFDDQFSVERPDGSNFTLKIRSTKLEDSAMYFCASSDKGKGNSPLHFGNGTRLTVT.

This clone was seen more than once but under ten times. The rearrangement links TRBV2 to TRBJ2-3; a weak D match, TRBD2 (6 bases). Germline CDR1 and CDR2: SNHLY and FYNNEI. CDR3 size: 14 residues. Trimming removed 10 bases from V and 2 bases from J, with 16 bases in between. The CDR3, as DNA: TGTGCCATCGCCACCGGGACTTCCACAGATACGCAGTATTTT. Translation gives CAIATGTSTDTQYF.

The V gene is TRBV15, the J gene TRBJ2-2, with D uncertain. CDR1 is LNHNV and CDR2 is YYDKDF in the germline V gene (reference sequence). V was shortened by 0 bases and J by 6 bases, with 14 bases between the two germline ends. The CDR3 sequence is 16 residues long. CDR3 nucleotide sequence: TGTGCCACCAGCAGAGATTCCCCAGTACTCCCCGGGGAGCTGTTTTTT. Translation: CATSRDSPVLPGELFF.

CDR3 nucleotides: TGTGCCAGCAGCTTAACCGAAAAACTGTTTTTT. This sequence encodes CASSLTEKLFF. The J gene is TRBJ1-4, the V gene TRBV7-9; no clear D. This CDR3 spans 11 amino acids. CDR1 and CDR2 from the germline V gene are SEHNR and FQNEAQ (reference sequence). The germline V and J ends were trimmed by 2 bases and 8 bases, with 3 bases remaining between them.

This rearrangement joins TRBV7-7 to TRBJ2-1; D perhaps matches TRBD1 (5 bases). Germline V gives CDR1 SSHAT, CDR2 FNYEAQ (reference sequence). V lost 1 base to trimming and J lost 7 bases, with 11 bases between them. The CDR3 totals 14 residues. CDR3 in DNA: TGTGCCAGCAGCTTAGTTGCAGGGAAGAATGAGCAGTTCTTC. This codes for CASSLVAGKNEQFF.

The table lists this clone with a few counts. The chain links TRBV2 to TRBJ2-5; D is tentatively TRBD1 or TRBD2 (5 bases each). V was shortened by 4 bases and J by 4 bases, with 10 bases between the two germline ends. The CDR3 is 13 residues long. CDR1 SNHLY and CDR2 FYNNEI come from the germline V gene. DNA of the CDR3: TGTGCCAGCAGTGGACCAGGGAGAGAGACCCAGTACTTC. Translated, it gives CASSGPGRETQYF.

This clone was seen just once. This sequence joins TRBV10-1 and TRBJ2-7; 8 bases line up with TRBD2. CDR1 and CDR2 (germline): WNHNN, SYGVQD (reference sequence). The CDR3 loop spans 14 amino acids. Germline trimming cut 9 bases from V and 3 bases from J; bases unmatched to any gene: 10. The CDR3 DNA sequence: TGCGCCAGTTATCCCAGCGGGGGTCTCTACGAGCAGTACGTC. It specifies CASYPSGGLYEQYV.

This clone was picked up a small number of times. This chain uses TRBV14 with TRBJ1-1; D unresolved. CDR1 and CDR2 (germline): SGHDN, FVKESK. The CDR3 is made up of 13 amino acids. The V end lost 2 bases, the J end lost 5 bases, and 9 bases lay between the germline ends. As DNA, the CDR3 is TGTGCCAGCAGCCAACAGGTGGAGACTGAAGCTTTCTTT. This codes for CASSQQVETEAFF.

This clone was counted a few times. The chain recombines TRBV6-5 with TRBJ1-1; 9 positions match TRBD1. After removal of 2 bases from V and 8 bases from J, the junction contained 9 bases not matched to a gene. The CDR3 has 15 residues. The germline V gene encodes CDR1 MNHEY and CDR2 SVGAGI. The DNA of the CDR3 is TGTGCCAGCAGTTACGTAGGGACAGGGATTATCGAAGCTTTCTTT. Its protein product is CASSYVGTGIIEAFF.

A few counts support this clone. The chain links TRBV6-6 to TRBJ2-5; 7 bases match TRBD2. The CDR3 loop spans 11 amino acids. The V segment lost 6 bases and the J segment 9 bases; nucleotides outside the gene matches: 4. CDR1 and CDR2 from the germline V gene are MNHNY and SVGAGI (reference sequence). The CDR3 here is CASSPGGAQYF. The CDR3 region has the DNA TGTGCCAGCAGCCCTGGGGGGGCCCAGTACTTC.

The rearrangement links TRBV7-9 to TRBJ2-5, with TRBD2 matching over 7 bases. The CDR3 sequence is 16 residues long. V dropped 1 base and J dropped 1; count of bases not matched to a gene: 6. Germline V gene lookup returns CDR1 SEHNR and CDR2 FQNEAQ (reference sequence). The CDR3 region is CASSLGVGGGQETQYF. CDR3 coding DNA: TGTGCCAGCAGCTTAGGGGTAGGCGGGGGCCAAGAGACCCAGTACTTC.